This TCR beta chain was recorded in a study of Graves' ophthalmopathy and Graves' hyperthyroidism. Germline values: CDR1 DFQATT, CDR2 SNEGSKA (reference sequence). Trimming cost V 7 bases and J 5 bases, with 23 bases left between them. The CDR3 extends over 15 amino acids. The study amplified TCR beta CDR3 regions using RNA transcripts. HTBI primers served in a first-round RT-PCR, which a second-round multiplex PCR followed. One entry per CDR3 protein, called by TCRdb with MiXCR from the multiplex PCR reads. The repertoire holds approximately 160,000 distinct CDR3 sequences, with around 39% as singletons. This clonotype came up many times.

The receptor was derived from a man aged 30 to 45 with Graves' ophthalmopathy. The material sequenced was peripheral blood. The genes are TRBV20-1 and TRBJ1-1; the D gene is possibly TRBD1 (5 bases). DNA for the CDR3: TGCAGTGGGGAGGGGACCAACACCCGTCGGACTGAAGCTTTCTTT. Translation gives CSGEGTNTRRTEAFF.